This TCR beta chain came from a study of glioma-infiltrating T cells (TCRdb year 2016). Notes on the research overall: The study sequenced TCR alpha- and beta-chain repertoires from glioma tissue, from non-neoplastic brain tissue and from matched peripheral blood mononuclear cells. To gauge divergence between tissue and blood T-cell populations, every tissue-infiltrating repertoire was compared against the peripheral blood repertoire from the same patient. The paired cohort comprised three low-grade glioma patients, 7 or 8 primary glioblastoma patients and three non-glioma patients contributing non-neoplastic brain tissue. The study at large found these results: Very few CDR3 sequences were shared between tissue and blood, attributed to high CDR3 diversity and limited sampling. Group comparisons rested on small numbers: three non-neoplastic, three low-grade glioma and roughly 8 glioblastoma patients. VJ-independent divergence between tissue and blood was lower than expected in non-neoplastic patients but higher than expected in all gliomas, particularly low-grade gliomas.

The CDR1 and CDR2 encoded by the germline V gene are SGDLS and YYNGEE. From the cysteine through the phenylalanine, the CDR3 covers 15 amino acids. Only CDR3 DNA remains: 45 bases, in frame from the first base. V is reduced by 0 bases and J by 6 bases, leaving a spacing of 13 bases between them. Turning to this clonotype: The antigen it binds to is not known. Per-nucleotide qualities are absent, and no much larger clonotype sits a single base away.

The iRepertoire nested amplicon-rescue multiplex PCR (arm-PCR) platform was used to amplify TCR alpha and beta CDR3 regions from RNA. One-step reverse transcription and amplification used roughly 100-400 ng of tissue mRNA or PBMC total RNA as input. Following bead purification, Illumina adapters were added by a secondary multiplex PCR, and libraries between 200 and 400 bp were gel-purified. Demultiplexing relied on internal 6-nucleotide barcodes carried by the libraries. Sequencing of libraries was performed on an Illumina MiSeq with 2x220 or 2x250 nucleotide paired-end reads. The authors processed their data as follows. Paired reads were merged using FLASH 1.2.11 and were aligned to the GRCh37 human genome using BWA-MEM, after which TRA and TRB reads were extracted. For V and J assignment, an IMGT-derived reference of cassette sequences and CDR3 motifs that included pseudogenes was used. Three-frame translation of reads was performed, and productive CDR3s were defined as those with a C...FGXG motif and no stop codons. A clonotype was defined as a unique combination of a V-J cassette pair and a CDR3 amino acid sequence. Reads were filtered by Hamming distance, thresholded by each sample's sequence error rate in mapped regions. TCRdb applied fastp at Q25 and MiXCR to the public reads, then kept only in-frame beta chains. Identical CDR3 protein sequences are pooled into one entry, listed with their most common genes and DNA. The V and J calls were not made by the authors but by TCRdb's processing. This sample lists 160,000 or so distinct CDR3 sequences; around 40% were detected once. The ten most abundant clones make up roughly 5.2% of the sample.

Sequencing used glioma tissue, nonneoplastic brain tissue, or PBMCs (not recorded which). Recombination linked TRBV9 to TRBJ2-1, with an unclear D gene assignment. The TCR originated in a human donor with low-grade glioma or glioblastoma, undergoing nonglioma brain surgery, or in good health (not recorded which). The CDR3 region has the sequence CASSVAIAPANEQFF. The bases are TGTGCCAGCAGCGTAGCTATAGCCCCGGCCAATGAGCAGTTCTTC.